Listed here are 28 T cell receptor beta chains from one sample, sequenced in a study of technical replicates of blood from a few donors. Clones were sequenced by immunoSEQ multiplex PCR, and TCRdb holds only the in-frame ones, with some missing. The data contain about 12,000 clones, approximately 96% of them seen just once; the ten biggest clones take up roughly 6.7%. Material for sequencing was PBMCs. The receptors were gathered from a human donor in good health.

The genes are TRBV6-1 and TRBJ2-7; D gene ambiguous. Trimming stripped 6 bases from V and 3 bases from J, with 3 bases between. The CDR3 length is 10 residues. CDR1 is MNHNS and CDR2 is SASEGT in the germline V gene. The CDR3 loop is CASSFYEQYF. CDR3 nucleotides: TGTGCCAGCAGCTTCTACGAGCAGTACTTC.

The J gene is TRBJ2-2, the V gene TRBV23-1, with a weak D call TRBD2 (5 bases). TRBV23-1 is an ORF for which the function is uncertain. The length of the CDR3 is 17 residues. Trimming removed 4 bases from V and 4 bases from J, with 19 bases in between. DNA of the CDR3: TGCGCCAGCAGTCCTAGGGCAGAAAGGGCGGGCACCGGGGAGCTGTTTTTT. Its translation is CASSPRAERAGTGELFF.

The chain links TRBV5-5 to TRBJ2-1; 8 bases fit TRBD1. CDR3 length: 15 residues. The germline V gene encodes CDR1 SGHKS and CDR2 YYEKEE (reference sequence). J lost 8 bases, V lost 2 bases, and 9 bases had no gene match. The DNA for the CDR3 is TGTGCCAGCAGCTTCTTAGGACAGGGACGACATGAGCAGTTCTTC. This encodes CASSFLGQGRHEQFF.

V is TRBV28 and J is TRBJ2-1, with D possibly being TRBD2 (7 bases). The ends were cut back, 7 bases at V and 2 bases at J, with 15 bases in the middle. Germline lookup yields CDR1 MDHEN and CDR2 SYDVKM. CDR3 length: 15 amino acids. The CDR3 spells CASTPQGGPYNEQFF. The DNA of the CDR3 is TGTGCCAGCACCCCACAGGGAGGGCCCTACAATGAGCAGTTCTTC.

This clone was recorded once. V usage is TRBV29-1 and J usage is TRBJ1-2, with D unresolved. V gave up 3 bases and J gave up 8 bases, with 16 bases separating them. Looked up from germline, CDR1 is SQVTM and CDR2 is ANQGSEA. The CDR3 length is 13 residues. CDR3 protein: CSVEIGSLEGYTF. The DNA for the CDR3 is TGCAGCGTTGAGATTGGCTCTTTGGAGGGCTACACCTTC.

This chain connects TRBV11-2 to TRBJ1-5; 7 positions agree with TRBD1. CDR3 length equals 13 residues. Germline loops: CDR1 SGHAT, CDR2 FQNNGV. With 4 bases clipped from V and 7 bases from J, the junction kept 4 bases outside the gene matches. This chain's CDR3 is CASSSDRDQPQHF. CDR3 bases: TGTGCCAGCAGCTCCGACAGGGACCAGCCCCAGCATTTT.

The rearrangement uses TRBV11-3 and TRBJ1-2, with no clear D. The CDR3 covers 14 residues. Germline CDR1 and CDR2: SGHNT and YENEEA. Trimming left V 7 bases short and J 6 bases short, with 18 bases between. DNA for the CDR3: TGTGCCAGCATAGCGGCCGTCCTGAGAGATGGCTACACCTTC. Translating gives CASIAAVLRDGYTF.

The CDR3 spells CASSLAASYEQYF. The DNA for the CDR3 is TGTGCCAGCAGCTTAGCAGCCTCCTACGAGCAGTACTTC. The rearrangement links TRBV7-9 to TRBJ2-7; D is undetermined. The CDR3 loop spans 13 amino acids. V dropped 0 bases and J dropped 0 bases, with 3 bases sitting between them. Germline V lookup: CDR1 SEHNR, CDR2 FQNEAQ (reference sequence).

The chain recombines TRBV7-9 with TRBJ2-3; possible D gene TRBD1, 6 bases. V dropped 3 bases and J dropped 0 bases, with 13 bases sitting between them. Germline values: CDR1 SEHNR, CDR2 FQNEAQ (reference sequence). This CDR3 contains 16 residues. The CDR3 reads CASSFSLDSSTDTQYF. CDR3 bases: TGTGCCAGCAGCTTCTCCCTGGACAGTAGCACAGATACGCAGTATTTT.

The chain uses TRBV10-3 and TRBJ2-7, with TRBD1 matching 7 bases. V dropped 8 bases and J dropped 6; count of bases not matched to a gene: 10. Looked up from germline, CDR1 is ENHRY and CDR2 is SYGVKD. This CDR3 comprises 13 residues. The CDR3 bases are TGTGCCATCCGACAGGACAGGAGCGGCGAGCAGTACTTC. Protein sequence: CAIRQDRSGEQYF.

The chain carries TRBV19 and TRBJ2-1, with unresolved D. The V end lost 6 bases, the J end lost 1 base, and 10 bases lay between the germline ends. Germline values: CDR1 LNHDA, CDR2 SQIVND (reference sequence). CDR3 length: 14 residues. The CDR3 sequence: CASRARASYNEQFF. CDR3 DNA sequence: TGTGCCAGTAGGGCCCGTGCATCCTACAATGAGCAGTTCTTC.

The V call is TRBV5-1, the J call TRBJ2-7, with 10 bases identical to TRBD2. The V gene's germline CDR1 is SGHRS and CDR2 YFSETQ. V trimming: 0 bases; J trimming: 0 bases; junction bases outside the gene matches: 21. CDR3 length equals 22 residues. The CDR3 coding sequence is TGCGCCAGCAGCTTGGCTACTAGCGGGAAGTCCCGCTTCCGATCCGACTCCTACGAGCAGTACTTC. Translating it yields CASSLATSGKSRFRSDSYEQYF.

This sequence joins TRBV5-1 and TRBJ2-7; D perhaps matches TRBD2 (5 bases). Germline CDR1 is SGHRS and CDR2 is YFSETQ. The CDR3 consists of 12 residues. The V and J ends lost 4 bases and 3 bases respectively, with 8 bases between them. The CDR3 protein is CASSLSDYEQYF. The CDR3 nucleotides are TGCGCCAGCAGCCTTAGCGACTACGAGCAGTACTTC.

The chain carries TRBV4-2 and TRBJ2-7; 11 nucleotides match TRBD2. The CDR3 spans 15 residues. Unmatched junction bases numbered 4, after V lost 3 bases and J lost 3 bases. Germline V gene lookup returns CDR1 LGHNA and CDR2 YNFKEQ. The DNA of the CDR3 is TGTGCCAGCAGCCAGACACTAGCGGGAGTCTACGAGCAGTACTTC. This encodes CASSQTLAGVYEQYF.

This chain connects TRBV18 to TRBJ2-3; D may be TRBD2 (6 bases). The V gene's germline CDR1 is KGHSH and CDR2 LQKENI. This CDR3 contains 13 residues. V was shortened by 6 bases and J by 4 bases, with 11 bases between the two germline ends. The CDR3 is CASSDRRADTQYF. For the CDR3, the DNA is TGTGCCAGCTCCGACCGGAGGGCAGATACGCAGTATTTT.

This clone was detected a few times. The CDR3 DNA reads TGTGCCAGCAGCCACCGGGACAGGGGCTACAATGAGCAGTTCTTC. Translating it yields CASSHRDRGYNEQFF. This chain links TRBV11-2 with TRBJ2-1; the match to TRBD1 covers 10 bases. CDR3 length equals 15 residues. After removal of 5 bases from V and 3 bases from J, the junction contained 4 bases not matched to a gene. The germline V gene has CDR1 SGHAT and CDR2 FQNNGV. The full variable domain, with the rest looked up from reference TRBV11-2 and TRBJ2-1, is EAGVAQSPRYKIIEKRQSVAFWCNPISGHATLYWYQQILGQGPKLLIQFQNNGVVDDSQLPKDRFSAERLKGVDSTLKIQPAKLEDSAVYLCASSHRDRGYNEQFFGPGTRLTVL.

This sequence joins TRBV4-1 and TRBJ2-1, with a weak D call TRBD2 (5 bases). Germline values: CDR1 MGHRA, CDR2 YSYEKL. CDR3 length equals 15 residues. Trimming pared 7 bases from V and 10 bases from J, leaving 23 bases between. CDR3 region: CASTPSPSHAYEQFF. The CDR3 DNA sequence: TGCGCCAGCACCCCAAGTCCTAGCCACGCATACGAGCAGTTCTTC.

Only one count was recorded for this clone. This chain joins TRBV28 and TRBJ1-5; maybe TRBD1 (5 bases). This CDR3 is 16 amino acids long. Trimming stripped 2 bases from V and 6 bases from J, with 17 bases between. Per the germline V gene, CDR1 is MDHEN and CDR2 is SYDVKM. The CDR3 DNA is TGTGCCAGCAGTTTACTTTCAGGGCTAATGATTCAGCCCCAGCATTTT. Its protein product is CASSLLSGLMIQPQHF.

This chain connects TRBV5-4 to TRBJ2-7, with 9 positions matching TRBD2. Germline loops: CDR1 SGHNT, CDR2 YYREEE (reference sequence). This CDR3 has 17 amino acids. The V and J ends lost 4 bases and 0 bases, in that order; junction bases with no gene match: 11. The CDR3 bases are TGTGCCAGCAGCCCTGCCGGGCTAGCGGGAATCTCCTACGAGCAGTACTTC. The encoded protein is CASSPAGLAGISYEQYF. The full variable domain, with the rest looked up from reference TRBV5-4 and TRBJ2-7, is ETGVTQSPTHLIKTRGQQVTLRCSSQSGHNTVSWYQQALGQGPQFIFQYYREEENGRGNFPPRFSGLQFPNYSSELNVNALELDDSALYLCASSPAGLAGISYEQYFGPGTRLTVT.

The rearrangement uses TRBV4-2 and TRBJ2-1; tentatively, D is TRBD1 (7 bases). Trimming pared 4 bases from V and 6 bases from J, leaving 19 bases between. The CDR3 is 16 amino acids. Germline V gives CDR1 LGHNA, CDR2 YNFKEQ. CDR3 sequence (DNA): TGTGCCAGCAGCCTTGATTCGGCGCAGGGGGGCAATGAGCAGTTCTTC. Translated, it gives CASSLDSAQGGNEQFF.

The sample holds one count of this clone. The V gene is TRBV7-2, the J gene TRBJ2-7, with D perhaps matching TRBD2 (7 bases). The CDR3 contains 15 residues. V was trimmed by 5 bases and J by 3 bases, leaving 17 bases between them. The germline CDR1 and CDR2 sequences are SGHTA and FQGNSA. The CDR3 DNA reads TGTGCCAGCAGCCCCTCCTTCGGGGGGCTCTACGAGCAGTACTTC. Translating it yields CASSPSFGGLYEQYF. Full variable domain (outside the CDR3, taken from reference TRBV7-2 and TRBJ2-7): GAGVSQSPSNKVTEKGKDVELRCDPISGHTALYWYRQSLGQGLEFLIYFQGNSAPDKSGLPSDRFSAERTGGSVSTLTIQRTQQEDSAVYLCASSPSFGGLYEQYFGPGTRLTVT.

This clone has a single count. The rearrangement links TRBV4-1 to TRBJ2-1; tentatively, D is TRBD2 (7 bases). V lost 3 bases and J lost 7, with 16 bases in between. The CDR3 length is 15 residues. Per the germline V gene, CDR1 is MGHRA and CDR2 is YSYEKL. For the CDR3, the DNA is TGCGCCAGCAGCCATACCGAGGGGGGGGGTAATGAGCAGTTCTTC. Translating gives CASSHTEGGGNEQFF.

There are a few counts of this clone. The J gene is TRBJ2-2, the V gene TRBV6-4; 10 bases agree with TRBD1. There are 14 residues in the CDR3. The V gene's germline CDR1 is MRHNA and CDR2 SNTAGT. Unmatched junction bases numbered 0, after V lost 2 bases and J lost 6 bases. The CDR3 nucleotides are TGTGCCAGCAGTGACGGACAGGGGGCCGGGGAGCTGTTTTTT. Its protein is CASSDGQGAGELFF.

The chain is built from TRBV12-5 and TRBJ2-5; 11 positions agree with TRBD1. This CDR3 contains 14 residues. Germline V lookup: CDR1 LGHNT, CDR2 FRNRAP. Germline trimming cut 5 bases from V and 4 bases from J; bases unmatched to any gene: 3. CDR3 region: CASGAGQGVETQYF. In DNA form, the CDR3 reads TGTGCTAGTGGTGCGGGACAGGGGGTAGAGACCCAGTACTTC.

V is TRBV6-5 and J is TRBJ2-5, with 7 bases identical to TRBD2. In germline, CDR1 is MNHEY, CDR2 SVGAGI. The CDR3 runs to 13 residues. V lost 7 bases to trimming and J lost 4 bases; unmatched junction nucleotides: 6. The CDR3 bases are TGTGCCAGCATGCGGGAGAGTCGAGAGACCCAGTACTTC. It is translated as CASMRESRETQYF.

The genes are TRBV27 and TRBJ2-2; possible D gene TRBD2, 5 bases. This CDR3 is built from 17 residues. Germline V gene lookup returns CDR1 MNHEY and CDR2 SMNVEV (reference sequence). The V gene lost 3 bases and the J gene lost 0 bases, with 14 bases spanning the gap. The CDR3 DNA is TGTGCCAGCAGTTTGTCGATTGAACTAGCGAACACCGGGGAGCTGTTTTTT. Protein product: CASSLSIELANTGELFF.

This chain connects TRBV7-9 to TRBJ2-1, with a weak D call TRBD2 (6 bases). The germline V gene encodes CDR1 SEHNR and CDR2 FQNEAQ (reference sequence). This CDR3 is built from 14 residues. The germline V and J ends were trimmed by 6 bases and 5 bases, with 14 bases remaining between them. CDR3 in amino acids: CASRNEWRDNEQFF. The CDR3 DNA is TGTGCCAGCAGGAACGAATGGAGGGACAATGAGCAGTTCTTC.

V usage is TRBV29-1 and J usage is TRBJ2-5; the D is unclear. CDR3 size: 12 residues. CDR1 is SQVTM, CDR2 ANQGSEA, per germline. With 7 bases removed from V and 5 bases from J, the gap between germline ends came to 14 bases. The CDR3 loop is CSERSSFETQYF. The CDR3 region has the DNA TGCAGCGAAAGGTCTAGTTTCGAGACCCAGTACTTC.